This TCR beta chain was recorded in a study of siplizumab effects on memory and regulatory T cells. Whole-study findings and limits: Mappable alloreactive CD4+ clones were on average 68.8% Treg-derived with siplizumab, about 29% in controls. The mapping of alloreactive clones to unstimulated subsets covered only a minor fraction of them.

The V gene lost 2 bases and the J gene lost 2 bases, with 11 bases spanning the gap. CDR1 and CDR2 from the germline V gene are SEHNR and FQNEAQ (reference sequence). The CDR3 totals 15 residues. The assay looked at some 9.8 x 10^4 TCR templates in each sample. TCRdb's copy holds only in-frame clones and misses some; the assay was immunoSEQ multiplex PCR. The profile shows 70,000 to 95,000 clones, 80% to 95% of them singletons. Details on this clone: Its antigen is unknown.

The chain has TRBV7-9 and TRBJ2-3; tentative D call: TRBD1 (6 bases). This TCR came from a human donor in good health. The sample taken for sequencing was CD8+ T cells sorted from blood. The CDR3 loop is CASSLIQGDTDTQYF. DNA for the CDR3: TGTGCCAGCAGCTTAATACAGGGCGACACAGATACGCAGTATTTT.